A single sample is the source of the 31 T cell receptor beta chains below, sequenced in a study of T-cell reconstitution after alpha-beta-depleted transplantation in children. Preparation of the TCRbeta library used unique molecular identifiers. TCRdb reprocessed the PCR reads via MiXCR and lists one record per CDR3 protein. The table includes some 280,000 distinct CDR3 sequences, over 8% detected once. Sequenced here: PBMCs from the stem cell graft donor, sampled from the stem cell graft. Source of these receptors: a human donor who donated a stem cell graft to a child with SCID.

This clonotype has ten or more counts. This chain joins TRBV12-3 or TRBV12-4 and TRBJ2-3; a possible D gene is TRBD1 (6 bases). V dropped 7 bases and J dropped 2 bases, with 13 bases sitting between them. CDR3 length equals 14 residues. The CDR3 protein is CASTWTAATDTQYF. The CDR3 DNA sequence: TGTGCCAGCACCTGGACAGCCGCCACAGATACGCAGTATTTT.

The chain has TRBV5-1 and TRBJ1-2; D possibly corresponds to TRBD1 (5 bases). The CDR3 has 14 residues. CDR1 and CDR2 from the germline V gene are SGHRS and YFSETQ. Trimming removed 7 bases at V and 4 bases at J, with 17 bases between. The CDR3 protein is CASAPGQNLYGYTF. CDR3 DNA sequence: TGCGCCAGCGCGCCCGGACAAAACCTCTATGGCTACACCTTC.

This clonotype has more than one count but fewer than ten. The chain combines TRBV29-1 with TRBJ1-2, with 9 nucleotides matching TRBD1. V lost 3 bases, J lost 8 bases, and 7 bases stayed unmatched. Germline V gene sequence: CDR1 SQVTM, CDR2 ANQGSEA. The CDR3 length is 13 residues. The CDR3 here is CSVDPNRGLGYTF. CDR3 DNA sequence: TGCAGCGTTGACCCGAACAGGGGGCTGGGCTACACCTTC.

This clonotype came up many times. The CDR3 protein is CASSSAAYEQYF. The CDR3 DNA reads TGTGCCAGCAGCTCAGCTGCCTACGAGCAGTACTTC. This chain connects TRBV11-2 to TRBJ2-7; D is ambiguous. Trimming removed 4 bases from V and 2 bases from J, with 6 bases in between. Per germline, CDR1 SGHAT and CDR2 FQNNGV. The CDR3 covers 12 residues.

This clonotype was recorded at least ten times. This chain connects TRBV27 to TRBJ2-1, with D possibly being TRBD1 (5 bases). Germline assignment: CDR1 MNHEY and CDR2 SMNVEV (reference sequence). CDR3 length: 15 amino acids. Trimming stripped 0 bases from V and 9 bases from J, with 15 bases between. The CDR3 loop is CASSLSITGSGEQFF. The CDR3 DNA reads as TGTGCCAGCAGTTTATCGATAACAGGTTCGGGTGAGCAGTTCTTC.

In this sample, this clonotype turned up many times. This sequence joins TRBV3-1 and TRBJ2-1; TRBD1 or TRBD2 may be the D gene (5 bases each). Trimming shortened V by 0 bases and J by 2 bases, and 11 bases separated the two germline ends. Germline V gives CDR1 LGHDT, CDR2 YNNKEL (reference sequence). The CDR3 runs 16 residues. The CDR3 coding sequence is TGTGCCAGCAGCCAAGATAGGCAGGGACCCTACAATGAGCAGTTCTTC. The encoded protein is CASSQDRQGPYNEQFF.

A few counts support this clonotype. V gene TRBV12-3 or TRBV12-4 combines with J gene TRBJ1-1; 8 positions match TRBD1. V shed 4 bases, J shed 0 bases, and the junction held 7 bases outside the gene matches. There are 16 residues in the CDR3. The CDR3 nucleotides read TGTGCCAGCAGTTCCGGGACAGGTACTTTGAACACTGAAGCTTTCTTT. It translates to CASSSGTGTLNTEAFF.

This clonotype was found a few times. The rearrangement links TRBV4-2 to TRBJ2-5, with TRBD2 matching 9 bases. Germline assignment: CDR1 LGHNA and CDR2 YNFKEQ. The CDR3 sequence is 14 residues long. V trimming: 4 bases; J trimming: 3 bases; junction bases outside the gene matches: 3. The CDR3 DNA sequence: TGTGCCAGCAGCCCGGGGACTAGCAAAGAGACCCAGTACTTC. The encoded protein is CASSPGTSKETQYF.

V usage is TRBV7-3 and J usage is TRBJ2-7; 8 bases match TRBD1. This CDR3 is built from 14 residues. The germline V gene encodes CDR1 SGHTA and CDR2 FQGTGA. V lost 5 bases to trimming and J lost 4 bases; unmatched junction nucleotides: 7. CDR3 protein: CASSEDRGRYEQYF. CDR3 coding DNA: TGTGCCAGCAGCGAAGACAGGGGCAGGTACGAGCAGTACTTC.

This clonotype was picked up a small number of times. The chain is built from TRBV12-3 or TRBV12-4 and TRBJ2-4; 7 bases align to TRBD1. V lost 6 bases and J lost 5; bases outside the gene matches: 4. CDR3 length: 13 residues. CDR3 amino acids: CASSWGTENIQYF. The CDR3 nucleotides read TGTGCCAGCAGCTGGGGGACAGAAAACATTCAGTACTTC.

The J gene is TRBJ2-3, the V gene TRBV20-1; D ambiguous. Per germline, CDR1 DFQATT and CDR2 SNEGSKA (reference sequence). The CDR3 has 12 amino acids. Trimming pared 6 bases from V and 2 bases from J, leaving 9 bases between. Here the CDR3 reads CSAQDVTDTQYF. The CDR3 region has the DNA TGCAGTGCCCAGGACGTCACAGATACGCAGTATTTT.

This rearrangement joins TRBV7-9 to TRBJ1-2, with D uncertain. Trimming shortened V by 5 bases and J by 3 bases, and 19 bases separated the two germline ends. Germline V lookup: CDR1 SEHNR, CDR2 FQNEAQ (reference sequence). The CDR3 is made up of 16 amino acids. CDR3 bases: TGTGCCAGCAGCGTTAGGGTCGGCTCCCCGGACTATGGCTACACCTTC. Translating gives CASSVRVGSPDYGYTF.

This clonotype showed up many times. CDR3 sequence: CASSEQTNYTF. As DNA, the CDR3 is TGTGCCAGCAGTGAGCAAACGAACTACACCTTC. V usage is TRBV25-1 and J usage is TRBJ1-2; D remains ambiguous. With 3 bases removed from V and 10 bases from J, the gap between germline ends came to 9 bases. Per the germline V gene, CDR1 is MGHDK and CDR2 is SYGVNS. This CDR3 region has 11 residues.

This clonotype was detected ten times or more. The V gene is TRBV5-6, the J gene TRBJ2-2; D may be TRBD2 (6 bases). The V end was cut by 7 bases, the J end by 1 base, with 14 bases between. The CDR3 length is 15 residues. Germline CDR1 SGHDT, CDR2 YYEEEE. Here the CDR3 reads CASRFGGLNTGELFF. The DNA for the CDR3 is TGTGCCAGCCGATTCGGGGGACTGAACACCGGGGAGCTGTTTTTT.

This chain connects TRBV11-2 to TRBJ2-7; D uncertain. Per the germline V gene, CDR1 is SGHAT and CDR2 is FQNNGV. The CDR3 totals 11 residues. Between the trimmed V and J ends, which lost 4 bases and 4 bases, there was a span of 5 bases. CDR3 bases: TGTGCCAGCAGCTCCATGTACGAGCAGTACTTC. Protein sequence: CASSSMYEQYF.

Ten or more counts support this clonotype. The chain is built from TRBV29-1 and TRBJ2-3, with D maybe TRBD1 (6 bases). The V gene lost 6 bases and the J gene lost 4 bases, with 17 bases spanning the gap. In germline, CDR1 is SQVTM, CDR2 ANQGSEA. This CDR3 region has 14 residues. The CDR3 loop reads CSVSTGRGSDTQYF. The CDR3 DNA is TGCAGCGTCTCCACAGGCAGGGGTTCAGATACGCAGTATTTT.

This clonotype has a handful of counts. The chain joins TRBV20-1 to TRBJ2-7, with 9 bases matching TRBD2. Germline CDR1 and CDR2: DFQATT and SNEGSKA (reference sequence). Unmatched junction bases numbered 10, after V lost 5 bases and J lost 5 bases. The CDR3 has 14 residues. This CDR3 reads CSAAHGLASNEQYF. The CDR3, as DNA: TGCAGTGCTGCACACGGACTAGCGAGCAACGAGCAGTACTTC.

The V call is TRBV12-3 or TRBV12-4, the J call TRBJ2-1, with 12 bases aligning to TRBD2. CDR3 length equals 17 residues. The V and J ends lost 6 bases and 0 bases, in that order; junction bases with no gene match: 6. The CDR3 sequence is CASRLAGGPSSYNEQFF. In DNA form, the CDR3 reads TGTGCCAGCAGACTAGCGGGGGGTCCGAGCTCCTACAATGAGCAGTTCTTC.

This clonotype was recorded a few times. The rearrangement joins TRBV7-8 to TRBJ2-7; D may be TRBD1 (5 bases). Trimming pared 4 bases from V and 2 bases from J, leaving 12 bases between. This CDR3 region has 14 residues. Germline loops: CDR1 SGHVS, CDR2 FQNEAQ. The CDR3 DNA sequence: TGTGCCAGCAGCTCCGCAGGGAATACCTACGAGCAGTACTTC. This sequence encodes CASSSAGNTYEQYF.

This clonotype came up a few times. J is TRBJ2-3 and V is TRBV24-1, with a weak D call TRBD1 (6 bases). Germline-derived CDR1 and CDR2 are KGHDR and SFDVKD. Trimming shortened V by 4 bases and J by 3 bases, and 13 bases separated the two germline ends. The CDR3 is made up of 15 amino acids. CDR3 bases: TGTGCCACCAGTGAAACAGGGAGAGGAACAGATACGCAGTATTTT. Protein product: CATSETGRGTDTQYF.

V usage is TRBV15 and J usage is TRBJ2-1; no definite D call. Trimming removed 2 bases at V and 4 bases at J, with 6 bases between. Germline assignment: CDR1 LNHNV and CDR2 YYDKDF (reference sequence). This CDR3 contains 13 residues. The DNA of the CDR3 is TGTGCCACCAGCAGACTAAAGTACAATGAGCAGTTCTTC. This codes for CATSRLKYNEQFF.

CDR3 loop: CASSGRDTEGEAFF. The CDR3 region has the DNA TGTGCCAGCAGCGGCCGGGACACCGAAGGGGAAGCTTTCTTT. V is TRBV9 and J is TRBJ1-1; perhaps TRBD1 as D (6 bases). Per germline, CDR1 SGDLS and CDR2 YYNGEE. V was shortened by 3 bases and J by 8 bases, with 17 bases between the two germline ends. The CDR3 is 14 residues long.

Only a few counts were recorded for this clonotype. The chain links TRBV12-3 or TRBV12-4 to TRBJ2-1; TRBD2 is a possible D gene (7 bases). Trimming shortened V by 6 bases and J by 2 bases, and 17 bases separated the two germline ends. The CDR3 length is 16 residues. CDR3: CASRAGAGTTYNEQFF. The CDR3 DNA reads as TGTGCCAGCAGGGCAGGAGCGGGGACAACCTACAATGAGCAGTTCTTC.

There are many counts of this clonotype. V and J are TRBV5-1 and TRBJ2-7, with D possibly TRBD2 on 6 matching bases. V gave up 0 bases and J gave up 1 base, with 11 bases separating them. Per germline, CDR1 SGHRS and CDR2 YFSETQ. The CDR3 sequence is 15 residues long. The CDR3 is CASSLEPGDSYEQYF. The CDR3 DNA reads as TGCGCCAGCAGCTTGGAACCGGGGGATTCCTACGAGCAGTACTTC.

The chain joins TRBV7-9 to TRBJ2-7, with D unclear. From germline, CDR1 is SEHNR and CDR2 FQNEAQ (reference sequence). V was clipped by 1 base and J by 0 bases, with 10 bases between them. The CDR3 runs 15 residues. The DNA for the CDR3 is TGTGCCAGCAGCTTAGGGTCAGCCCCCTCCTACGAGCAGTACTTC. Translated, it gives CASSLGSAPSYEQYF. The entire variable domain, with the rest obtained from reference TRBV7-9 and TRBJ2-7, is as follows: DTGVSQNPRHKITKRGQNVTFRCDPISEHNRLYWYRQTLGQGPEFLTYFQNEAQLEKSRLLSDRFSAERPKGSFSTLEIQRTEQGDSAMYLCASSLGSAPSYEQYFGPGTRLTVT.

V gene TRBV5-5 combines with J gene TRBJ2-5; maybe TRBD1 (6 bases). Trimming took off 4 bases at V and 0 bases at J, with 16 bases between the two ends. Germline-derived CDR1 and CDR2 are SGHKS and YYEKEE (reference sequence). The CDR3 sequence is 16 residues long. The CDR3 loop reads CASSQTQGRYQETQYF. The DNA of the CDR3 is TGTGCCAGCAGCCAAACACAGGGACGGTACCAAGAGACCCAGTACTTC. Variable domain in full (rest from reference TRBV5-5 and TRBJ2-5): DAGVTQSPTHLIKTRGQQVTLRCSPISGHKSVSWYQQVLGQGPQFIFQYYEKEERGRGNFPDRFSARQFPNYSSELNVNALLLGDSALYLCASSQTQGRYQETQYFGPGTRLLVL.

The J gene is TRBJ2-1, the V gene TRBV5-1; 11 bases line up with TRBD1. Germline assignment: CDR1 SGHRS and CDR2 YFSETQ. The CDR3 is 14 amino acids. V lost 4 bases and J lost 8; bases outside the gene matches: 5. CDR3 sequence reads: CASSPGQGGDEQFF. The DNA for the CDR3 is TGCGCCAGCAGCCCGGGACAGGGGGGCGATGAGCAGTTCTTC.

This clonotype was recorded many times. The V call is TRBV12-3 or TRBV12-4, the J call TRBJ2-7; 7 bases fit TRBD1. The CDR3 extends over 14 amino acids. Trimming removed 7 bases from V and 0 bases from J; junction bases left unmatched: 6. Here the CDR3 DNA reads TGTGCCAGCAAGACAGGGCCACTCTCCTACGAGCAGTACTTC. Translating it yields CASKTGPLSYEQYF.

The chain carries TRBV6-5 and TRBJ2-1; D is unresolved. The CDR3 is made up of 13 amino acids. Germline V CDR1 and CDR2: MNHEY, SVGAGI. V shed 0 bases and J shed 8 bases, with 8 bases lying between them. CDR3 amino acids: CASSYSPDDEQFF. The CDR3 DNA is TGTGCCAGCAGTTACTCACCGGACGATGAGCAGTTCTTC.

The CDR3 loop reads CASSEAGSNQPQHF. CDR3 nucleotides: TGTGCCAGCAGTGAAGCGGGTAGCAATCAGCCCCAGCATTTT. V gene TRBV25-1 combines with J gene TRBJ1-5; D gene ambiguous. Germline lookup yields CDR1 MGHDK and CDR2 SYGVNS. V was shortened by 2 bases and J by 0 bases, with 5 bases between the two germline ends. The CDR3 has 14 residues.

This clonotype was seen a handful of times. V and J are TRBV6-2 or TRBV6-3 and TRBJ2-3, with D perhaps TRBD1 or TRBD2 (5 bases each). This CDR3 region has 20 residues. V lost 0 bases to trimming and J lost 6 bases, with 28 bases between them. Germline CDR1 MNHEY, CDR2 SVGEGT. The CDR3 DNA reads TGTGCCAGCAGTTACTCTTCGGCAGGGAGAGGGAGCGACCCCGGGGATACGCAGTATTTT. Amino acids: CASSYSSAGRGSDPGDTQYF.